This passage covers 17 T cell receptor beta chains from one sample sequenced in a study of radiation and T cells in renal cell carcinoma. Treatment noted: treatment-naive control, cytoreductive nephrectomy. Produced via immunoSEQ multiplex PCR; TCRdb's table is partial and in-frame only. The table shows more than 15,000 clones, with roughly 60% occurring only once. The sample was tumor tissue, taken from a patient whose treatment was nephrectomy without radiotherapy. All receptors derive from a man in his forties or fifties with renal cell carcinoma.

Relative to its sample, this clone is medium-sized. This chain connects TRBV5-1 to TRBJ2-7; 8 nucleotides align to TRBD1. The J segment lost 6 bases and the V segment lost 3 bases, leaving 8 bases of the junction unmatched. The CDR3 contains 14 residues. The germline gives CDR1 SGHRS, CDR2 YFSETQ. CDR3 bases: TGCGCCAGCAGCTCAGGGGGCGCCTCTCTCGAGCAGTACTTC. It specifies CASSSGGASLEQYF.

The rearrangement joins TRBV30 to TRBJ1-5; D is perhaps TRBD1 (6 bases). CDR1 is GTSNPN and CDR2 is SVGIG in the germline V gene (reference sequence). CDR3 size: 14 residues. The V and J ends lost 5 bases and 4 bases respectively, with 15 bases between them. CDR3 residues: CAWGGASPNQPQHF. In DNA form, the CDR3 reads TGTGCCTGGGGGGGGGCCTCTCCTAATCAGCCCCAGCATTTT.

Only a few counts were recorded for this clone. Other DNA sequences of this sample code for an identical CDR3. The V call is TRBV5-1, the J call TRBJ2-7; no firm D call. V was shortened by 0 bases and J by 4 bases, with 2 bases between the two germline ends. There are 11 residues in the CDR3. Germline values: CDR1 SGHRS, CDR2 YFSETQ. The CDR3 bases are TGCGCCAGCAGCTTGGGGTACGAGCAGTACTTC. It is translated as CASSLGYEQYF.

V and J are TRBV4-2 and TRBJ1-2; 9 bases fit TRBD1. Germline V lookup: CDR1 LGHNA, CDR2 YNFKEQ. The CDR3 has 13 residues. V was pared by 3 bases and J by 6 bases, with 2 bases of the junction left unmatched. The DNA of the CDR3 is TGTGCCAGCAGCCAGGGACAGGGCCATGGCTACACCTTC. Protein product: CASSQGQGHGYTF.

This clone was observed a handful of times. This chain joins TRBV6-5 and TRBJ2-4; D unclear. This CDR3 region has 12 residues. CDR1 MNHEY and CDR2 SVGAGI come from the germline V gene. With 8 bases removed from V and 2 bases from J, the gap between germline ends came to 7 bases. The CDR3: CASSSPKNIQYF. The CDR3 DNA reads TGTGCCAGCTCCTCACCCAAAAACATTCAGTACTTC.

The chain uses TRBV7-8 and TRBJ2-7; possible D gene TRBD2, 7 bases. Germline V gene sequence: CDR1 SGHVS, CDR2 FQNEAQ. This CDR3 contains 14 residues. V was shortened by 5 bases and J by 5 bases, with 16 bases between the two germline ends. In DNA, the CDR3 is TGTGCCAGCAGCCGGGGGCGGGAGCGGCACGAGCAGTACTTC. As protein: CASSRGRERHEQYF.

J is TRBJ2-5 and V is TRBV4-3; D is unclear. The germline V gene encodes CDR1 LGHNA and CDR2 YSLEER. The V end lost 0 bases, the J end lost 5 bases, and 7 bases lay between the germline ends. This CDR3 has 13 amino acids. The CDR3 loop reads CASSQEWWETQYF. CDR3 nucleotides: TGCGCCAGCAGCCAAGAATGGTGGGAGACCCAGTACTTC.

The J gene is TRBJ2-7, the V gene TRBV11-2; possibly TRBD1 or TRBD2 for D (5 bases each). CDR3 length equals 13 residues. Trimming pared 1 base from V and 6 bases from J, leaving 10 bases between. Germline CDR1 is SGHAT and CDR2 is FQNNGV. CDR3 sequence: CASSLAGSGEQYF. CDR3 DNA sequence: TGTGCCAGCAGCTTAGCAGGGAGCGGCGAGCAGTACTTC. Complete variable domain (other parts from reference TRBV11-2 and TRBJ2-7): EAGVAQSPRYKIIEKRQSVAFWCNPISGHATLYWYQQILGQGPKLLIQFQNNGVVDDSQLPKDRFSAERLKGVDSTLKIQPAKLEDSAVYLCASSLAGSGEQYFGPGTRLTVT.

As to this clone: Other DNA sequences within the sample encode an identical CDR3. This chain connects TRBV7-2 to TRBJ2-7; 7 bases are shared with TRBD2. The V and J ends lost 5 bases and 0 bases, in that order; junction bases with no gene match: 10. CDR3 length equals 16 residues. CDR1 is SGHTA and CDR2 is FQGNSA in the germline V gene. The chain's CDR3 is CASSLSGAGSSYEQYF. The CDR3 DNA follows: TGTGCCAGCAGCCTCTCTGGAGCGGGGAGCTCCTACGAGCAGTACTTC.

The chain employs TRBV18 and TRBJ1-3; D is perhaps TRBD1 (6 bases). Trimming removed 1 base at V and 1 base at J, with 8 bases between. The CDR3 has 15 amino acids. CDR1 and CDR2 from the germline V gene are KGHSH and LQKENI. Written as DNA, the CDR3 is TGTGCCAGCTCACCACTACAGGGTTCTGGAAACACCATATATTTT. Protein sequence: CASSPLQGSGNTIYF.

The rearrangement uses TRBV5-1 and TRBJ2-1; 7 bases match TRBD2. V was pared by 4 bases and J by 8 bases, with 9 bases of the junction left unmatched. CDR3 length: 14 amino acids. Germline V lookup: CDR1 SGHRS, CDR2 YFSETQ. In DNA, the CDR3 is TGCGCCAGCAGCATGGAGAGCGGGACCCATGAGCAGTTCTTC. Its translation is CASSMESGTHEQFF.

This chain joins TRBV7-9 and TRBJ1-2, with D unclear. The germline V and J ends were trimmed by 2 bases and 5 bases, with 12 bases remaining between them. This CDR3 has 14 residues. Germline-derived CDR1 and CDR2 are SEHNR and FQNEAQ (reference sequence). The CDR3 is CASSLRSGSYGYTF. The CDR3 nucleotides read TGTGCCAGCAGCTTAAGATCGGGATCGTATGGCTACACCTTC.

This sequence joins TRBV25-1 and TRBJ1-2, with a tentative D call TRBD1 (5 bases). V was clipped by 2 bases and J by 4 bases, with 11 bases between them. The CDR3 is 14 residues long. CDR1 MGHDK and CDR2 SYGVNS come from the germline V gene. CDR3 nucleotide sequence: TGTGCCAGCAGTGAAGGGTGGACACGCTATGGCTACACCTTC. Translating gives CASSEGWTRYGYTF.

This clone has just one count. DNA of the CDR3: TGCGCCAGCAGTGAGTCGAGACGGGACAGATATATACAGTACTTC. It yields the protein CASSESRRDRYIQYF. V is TRBV10-2 and J is TRBJ2-7; the match to TRBD1 covers 7 bases. The trim removed 0 bases at V and 10 bases at J, leaving 12 bases unmatched. Germline V CDR1 and CDR2: WSHSY, SAAADI. The CDR3 consists of 15 residues.

This clone showed up just a few times. V and J are TRBV14 and TRBJ1-1; D is unresolved. Trimming left V 0 bases short and J 13 bases short, with 18 bases between. Germline CDR1 SGHDN, CDR2 FVKESK. This CDR3 has 14 amino acids. The CDR3: CASSQDDGPRKLFF. In nucleotides, the CDR3 is TGTGCCAGCAGCCAAGATGATGGCCCGAGGAAGCTTTTCTTT.

V is TRBV10-3 and J is TRBJ2-2; D is possibly TRBD1 (6 bases). Trimming shortened V by 5 bases and J by 3 bases, and 10 bases separated the two germline ends. This CDR3 spans 14 amino acids. In germline, CDR1 is ENHRY, CDR2 SYGVKD. The CDR3 here is CAISSTGYTGELFF. In DNA form, the CDR3 reads TGTGCCATCAGTTCGACAGGATACACCGGGGAGCTGTTTTTT.

V is TRBV6-1 and J is TRBJ1-1, with 9 bases aligning to TRBD1. V lost 5 bases to trimming and J lost 7 bases; unmatched junction nucleotides: 8. Germline V gene data show CDR1 as MNHNS and CDR2 as SASEGT. This CDR3 has 14 residues. The CDR3 loop reads CASSSGQGYGEAFF. In DNA, the CDR3 is TGTGCCAGCAGTTCAGGACAGGGGTACGGTGAAGCTTTCTTT.